Presented here are 22 T cell receptor beta chains from one specimen sequenced in a study of blood T cell repertoires in COVID-19. Sequencing was performed with immunoSEQ multiplex PCR; in TCRdb, only in-frame clones are kept and a portion is missing. The table records 300,000 to 350,000 clones, more than 75% of them present only once. Material: peripheral blood. The receptor source for this set is a woman between 18 and 29 years old who had recovered from COVID-19.

This clone was seen a handful of times. This chain uses TRBV5-6 with TRBJ2-1, with 8 bases fitting TRBD1. This CDR3 comprises 14 residues. CDR1 is SGHDT, CDR2 YYEEEE, per germline. Trimming took 3 bases from V and 9 from J; bases not matched to a gene: 8. The CDR3 region has the DNA TGTGCCAGCAGCTATGGACAGGGATCAAGTGAGCAGTTCTTC. Translation: CASSYGQGSSEQFF.

The chain recombines TRBV4-1 with TRBJ1-6; 9 bases align to TRBD1. V was clipped by 3 bases and J by 7 bases; unmatched bases: 1. Germline-derived CDR1 and CDR2 are MGHRA and YSYEKL. The CDR3 loop spans 14 amino acids. CDR3 sequence reads: CASSQGQGNSPLHF. Here the CDR3 DNA reads TGCGCCAGCAGCCAGGGACAGGGCAATTCACCCCTCCACTTT.

In regard to this clone: Different DNA sequences within this sample yield the same CDR3. The rearrangement links TRBV7-2 to TRBJ2-5; no clear D gene. The germline V and J ends were trimmed by 5 bases and 5 bases, with 6 bases remaining between them. Germline V gene sequence: CDR1 SGHTA, CDR2 FQGNSA. CDR3 size: 11 residues. The CDR3 region has the DNA TGTGCCAGCAGCCCCCAGGAGACCCAGTACTTC. Its translation is CASSPQETQYF.

The chain carries TRBV7-8 and TRBJ1-2; D gene uncertain. The CDR3 extends over 13 amino acids. CDR1 and CDR2 (germline): SGHVS, FQNEAQ. Trimming cost V 1 base and J 4 bases, with 7 bases left between them. The CDR3 is CASSLVSSYGYTF. The CDR3 region has the DNA TGTGCCAGCAGCTTAGTCTCCAGCTATGGCTACACCTTC.

The chain has TRBV5-1 and TRBJ1-2; no reliable D call. Germline CDR1 is SGHRS and CDR2 is YFSETQ. V was pared by 0 bases and J by 3 bases, with 6 bases between. The CDR3 has 13 amino acids. The CDR3 sequence: CASSLESYYGYTF. The CDR3 coding sequence is TGCGCCAGCAGCTTGGAATCGTACTATGGCTACACCTTC.

The chain recombines TRBV4-3 with TRBJ2-4, with 7 bases that match TRBD2. Per the germline V gene, CDR1 is LGHNA and CDR2 is YSLEER. This CDR3 is built from 15 residues. Trimming cost V 0 bases and J 7 bases; bases outside gene matches: 6. The CDR3 region is CASSQDWGGSNIQYF. CDR3 sequence (DNA): TGCGCCAGCAGCCAAGATTGGGGCGGGAGCAACATTCAGTACTTC.

The chain uses TRBV5-4 and TRBJ2-2; D is perhaps TRBD2 (6 bases). Germline-derived CDR1 and CDR2 are SGHNT and YYREEE (reference sequence). CDR3 length: 14 residues. V was pared by 5 bases and J by 4 bases, with 12 bases between. The CDR3 sequence is CASRVGGRTGELFF. The CDR3 region has the DNA TGTGCCAGCAGGGTCGGGGGTCGCACCGGGGAGCTGTTTTTT. Filled out from reference TRBV5-4 and TRBJ2-2, the complete variable domain reads ETGVTQSPTHLIKTRGQQVTLRCSSQSGHNTVSWYQQALGQGPQFIFQYYREEENGRGNFPPRFSGLQFPNYSSELNVNALELDDSALYLCASRVGGRTGELFFGEGSRLTVL.

The rearrangement links TRBV13 to TRBJ1-1, with 9 positions matching TRBD1. Germline CDR1 is PRHDT and CDR2 is FYEKMQ (reference sequence). The CDR3 has 13 amino acids. Unmatched junction bases numbered 6, after V lost 3 bases and J lost 10 bases. CDR3 region: CASSFLQGALAFF. CDR3 nucleotide sequence: TGTGCCAGCAGCTTTTTACAGGGGGCCTTAGCTTTCTTT.

The chain recombines TRBV5-4 with TRBJ2-2; D is ambiguous. Germline V CDR1 and CDR2: SGHNT, YYREEE (reference sequence). The CDR3 loop spans 16 amino acids. V dropped 0 bases and J dropped 1 base, with 10 bases sitting between them. The CDR3 DNA sequence: TGTGCCAGCAGCTTGGAATGGAGAGGGAACACCGGGGAGCTGTTTTTT. Residues: CASSLEWRGNTGELFF. The entire variable domain, with the rest obtained from reference TRBV5-4 and TRBJ2-2, is as follows: ETGVTQSPTHLIKTRGQQVTLRCSSQSGHNTVSWYQQALGQGPQFIFQYYREEENGRGNFPPRFSGLQFPNYSSELNVNALELDDSALYLCASSLEWRGNTGELFFGEGSRLTVL.

The chain uses TRBV7-9 and TRBJ1-6; no reliable D call. Germline lookup yields CDR1 SEHNR and CDR2 FQNEAQ (reference sequence). The CDR3 covers 12 residues. Trimming took off 2 bases at V and 9 bases at J, with 5 bases between the two ends. CDR3 region: CASSLSSSPLHF. CDR3 coding DNA: TGTGCCAGCAGCTTATCGTCTTCACCCCTCCACTTT.

The chain couples TRBV2 to TRBJ2-1, with TRBD1 identical over 7 bases. The CDR3 contains 15 residues. J lost 4 bases, V lost 2 bases, and 5 bases had no gene match. Germline lookup yields CDR1 SNHLY and CDR2 FYNNEI. The CDR3 sequence is CASSELGTAYNEQFF. The CDR3 DNA sequence: TGTGCCAGCAGTGAACTAGGGACAGCATACAATGAGCAGTTCTTC.

J is TRBJ2-5 and V is TRBV19; 8 bases match TRBD2. The CDR3 runs to 15 residues. Germline-derived CDR1 and CDR2 are LNHDA and SQIVND (reference sequence). V dropped 5 bases and J dropped 4; count of bases not matched to a gene: 9. For the CDR3, the DNA is TGTGCCAGTAGTCCCGACTTCGGGGGGGCAGAGACCCAGTACTTC. Translation: CASSPDFGGAETQYF.

In its sample, this clone was seen a few times. CDR3 sequence reads: CASSQDRSSGNTIYF. The CDR3 bases are TGCGCCAGCAGCCAAGATCGGAGCTCTGGAAACACCATATATTTT. This chain joins TRBV4-3 and TRBJ1-3; D not certain. Germline CDR1 LGHNA, CDR2 YSLEER. This CDR3 has 15 amino acids. V lost 0 bases and J 0 bases, leaving 6 bases between the germline ends.

The V and J genes are TRBV6-2 or TRBV6-3 and TRBJ2-6; 13 nucleotides match TRBD2. Germline CDR1 MNHEY, CDR2 SVGEGT. The CDR3 sequence is 17 residues long. After removal of 5 bases from V and 4 bases from J, the junction contained 5 bases not matched to a gene. The CDR3 sequence is CASSRTSGSSGANVLTF. The DNA of the CDR3 is TGTGCCAGCAGTCGGACTAGCGGGAGTTCGGGGGCCAACGTCCTGACTTTC.

V usage is TRBV7-2 and J usage is TRBJ2-7; TRBD1 agrees at 8 bases. Germline V CDR1 and CDR2: SGHTA, FQGNSA. The V segment lost 3 bases and the J segment 3 bases; nucleotides outside the gene matches: 13. The CDR3 loop spans 17 amino acids. This CDR3 is CASSFDEPDRVDYEQYV. The CDR3 DNA reads as TGTGCCAGCAGCTTCGATGAGCCGGACAGGGTTGACTACGAGCAGTACGTC.

In DNA form, the CDR3 reads TGTGCCACCAGTGAAGGGGGAAACAATGAGCAGTTCTTC. Translated: CATSEGGNNEQFF. This chain connects TRBV24-1 to TRBJ2-1; the D gene is possibly TRBD1 (6 bases). The CDR3 contains 13 residues. V shed 4 bases and J shed 5 bases, with 8 bases lying between them. The germline gives CDR1 KGHDR, CDR2 SFDVKD.

The V call is TRBV5-4, the J call TRBJ1-3; D possibly corresponds to TRBD1 (6 bases). CDR1 and CDR2 (germline): SGHNT, YYREEE (reference sequence). Trimming pared 2 bases from V and 1 base from J, leaving 7 bases between. This CDR3 is 14 amino acids long. The CDR3 DNA reads TGTGCCAGCAGCTTACAGGGATCTGGAAACACCATATATTTT. It specifies CASSLQGSGNTIYF.

This clone has a single count. CDR3 protein: CASSLGVADNTGELFF. DNA of the CDR3: TGTGCCAGCAGCTTAGGGGTAGCGGATAACACCGGGGAGCTGTTTTTT. The rearrangement joins TRBV7-2 to TRBJ2-2, with D possibly matching TRBD2 (6 bases). Germline CDR1 is SGHTA and CDR2 is FQGNSA. Trimming removed 1 base from V and 2 bases from J, with 11 bases in between. This CDR3 region has 16 residues.

The chain has TRBV5-3 and TRBJ2-1; 8 bases map to TRBD2. TRBV5-3 falls under the ORF class, with uncertain function. The CDR3 sequence is 19 residues long. The ends lost 3 bases at V and 0 bases at J; junction bases unmatched: 14. Here the CDR3 reads CARSSEREPWGHSYNEQFF. CDR3 bases: TGTGCCAGAAGCTCCGAGCGGGAGCCTTGGGGTCACTCCTACAATGAGCAGTTCTTC.

The chain is built from TRBV4-3 and TRBJ1-1; D perhaps matches TRBD1 (5 bases). This CDR3 contains 18 residues. Germline CDR1 reads LGHNA; CDR2 reads YSLEER. V lost 0 bases, J lost 5 bases, and 22 bases lay in between. The CDR3 region is CASSQDYRRREIGTEAFF. CDR3 DNA: TGCGCCAGCAGCCAAGATTACAGGAGGAGGGAAATAGGGACTGAAGCTTTCTTT.

V and J are TRBV11-2 and TRBJ2-1; TRBD2 agrees at 8 bases. V was pared by 5 bases and J by 4 bases, with 7 bases of the junction left unmatched. The CDR3 covers 15 residues. The germline gives CDR1 SGHAT, CDR2 FQNNGV. CDR3 sequence reads: CASSLTSGDYNEQFF. The CDR3 coding sequence is TGTGCCAGCAGCCTCACTAGCGGAGATTACAATGAGCAGTTCTTC.

The chain carries TRBV2 and TRBJ1-3; unclear D gene. CDR3 length: 15 residues. The germline CDR1 and CDR2 sequences are SNHLY and FYNNEI. V lost 5 bases to trimming and J lost 0 bases, with 11 bases between them. CDR3 amino acids: CASSLGPSSGNTIYF. CDR3 nucleotides: TGTGCCAGCAGTTTGGGCCCGAGCTCTGGAAACACCATATATTTT.